These 24 T cell receptor beta chains were sequenced from one sample in a study of cytomegalovirus exposure and HLA in healthy donors. PCR was performed using 60 Vbeta and 13 Jbeta primers. Produced via immunoSEQ multiplex PCR; TCRdb's table is partial and in-frame only. The sample lists over 65,000 clones, about four fifths occurring once. Input material: PBMCs. The receptor source for this set is a woman aged 40 to 50 in good health and CMV-seropositive.

A single count supports this clone. The chain recombines TRBV7-2 with TRBJ1-2, with D unclear. CDR1 and CDR2 (germline): SGHTA, FQGNSA. V gave up 5 bases and J gave up 8 bases, with 12 bases separating them. There are 12 residues in the CDR3. CDR3 residues: CASSVVGPGYTF. CDR3 nucleotides: TGTGCCAGCAGCGTAGTTGGGCCGGGCTACACCTTC.

Comments on this clone: This sample includes further DNA sequences coding for the same CDR3. The rearrangement uses TRBV27 and TRBJ2-7; 7 positions agree with TRBD1. Germline CDR1 is MNHEY and CDR2 is SMNVEV (reference sequence). The CDR3 is 15 residues long. V trimming: 6 bases; J trimming: 7 bases; junction bases outside the gene matches: 15. CDR3 sequence (DNA): TGTGCCAGCAGCTCAGCCCCCGGGACAGTCTTTGAGCAGTACTTC. Protein sequence: CASSSAPGTVFEQYF.

The genes are TRBV5-1 and TRBJ2-6; TRBD1 matches at 7 bases. The CDR3 length is 20 residues. The germline V gene encodes CDR1 SGHRS and CDR2 YFSETQ. V was clipped by 1 base and J by 0 bases; unmatched bases: 13. The CDR3 coding sequence is TGCGCCAGCAGCTTGAGCAGAAGGGGGCTACGCCTCTCTGGGGCCAACGTCCTGACTTTC. Protein: CASSLSRRGLRLSGANVLTF.

The V and J genes are TRBV5-6 and TRBJ2-2, with a tentative D call TRBD1 (5 bases). The CDR3 covers 16 residues. Per the germline V gene, CDR1 is SGHDT and CDR2 is YYEEEE. Trimming shortened V by 0 bases and J by 5 bases, and 14 bases separated the two germline ends. The CDR3 loop reads CASSLEGYAWTGELFF. CDR3 DNA sequence: TGTGCCAGCAGCTTGGAGGGGTATGCGTGGACCGGGGAGCTGTTTTTT.

V and J are TRBV28 and TRBJ1-2; D not resolved. The CDR3 is made up of 12 amino acids. Germline assignment: CDR1 MDHEN and CDR2 SYDVKM. The ends were cut back, 7 bases at V and 8 bases at J, with 14 bases in the middle. The CDR3 DNA reads as TGTGCCAGCACCCCGAGGCGGGTAGGCTACACCTTC. It codes for CASTPRRVGYTF.

This chain connects TRBV28 to TRBJ2-7; 7 bases match TRBD1. The V and J ends lost 5 bases and 1 base, in that order; junction bases with no gene match: 8. The CDR3 length is 15 residues. The V gene's germline CDR1 is MDHEN and CDR2 SYDVKM. The CDR3 DNA sequence: TGTGCCAGCAGTATAACCGGGACAGTTTCCTACGAGCAGTACTTC. Protein: CASSITGTVSYEQYF.

The rearrangement joins TRBV6-5 to TRBJ2-3; D gene uncertain. The CDR3 covers 12 residues. V lost 5 bases and J 3 bases, leaving 6 bases between the germline ends. The germline V gene encodes CDR1 MNHEY and CDR2 SVGAGI. Written as DNA, the CDR3 is TGTGCCAGCAGTCCCGGGACAGATACGCAGTATTTT. It is translated as CASSPGTDTQYF.

The chain is built from TRBV7-9 and TRBJ2-7; D gene unclear. This CDR3 comprises 14 residues. The V end was cut by 4 bases, the J end by 2 bases, with 12 bases between. From germline, CDR1 is SEHNR and CDR2 FQNEAQ (reference sequence). The CDR3 spells CASSWAGNPYEQYF. The CDR3 nucleotides are TGTGCCAGCAGCTGGGCAGGTAATCCCTACGAGCAGTACTTC.

This sequence joins TRBV20-1 and TRBJ2-7; the D is unclear. Germline values: CDR1 DFQATT, CDR2 SNEGSKA (reference sequence). The CDR3 is made up of 11 amino acids. Trimming removed 1 base from V and 6 bases from J, with 7 bases in between. The CDR3 here is CSARAAGEQYF. In nucleotides, the CDR3 is TGCAGTGCTAGAGCCGCAGGCGAGCAGTACTTC.

The genes are TRBV27 and TRBJ1-1; D is perhaps TRBD1 (5 bases). Germline values: CDR1 MNHEY, CDR2 SMNVEV (reference sequence). V was pared by 5 bases and J by 6 bases, with 13 bases between. The CDR3 runs to 13 residues. In DNA form, the CDR3 reads TGTGCCAGCAGTCGCTTAGCGGGGGCTGAAGCTTTCTTT. Protein sequence: CASSRLAGAEAFF.

The rearrangement joins TRBV14 to TRBJ2-5; a weak D match, TRBD1 (6 bases). CDR1 SGHDN and CDR2 FVKESK come from the germline V gene. Trimming removed 0 bases from V and 1 base from J, with 12 bases in between. The length of the CDR3 is 16 residues. The CDR3 loop is CASSQDIRTAQETQYF. The CDR3 region has the DNA TGTGCCAGCAGCCAAGATATTCGGACAGCCCAAGAGACCCAGTACTTC.

About this clone: The germline gene is not matched at one end of the junction; a read error may be the cause. V and J are TRBV2 and TRBJ1-2; tentatively, D is TRBD1 (6 bases). This CDR3 has 12 amino acids. CDR1 and CDR2 (germline): SNHLY, FYNNEI. CDR3 nucleotide sequence: TGTGCCAGTTTAGGGTCAGGGGATGGCTATACCTTC. As protein: CASLGSGDGYTF. Variable domain in full (rest from reference TRBV2 and TRBJ1-2): EPEVTQTPSHQVTQMGQEVILRCVPISNHLYFYWYRQILGQKVEFLVSFYNNEISEKSEIFDDQFSVERPDGSNFTLKIRSTKLEDSAMYFCASLGSGDGYTFGSGTRLTVV.

The chain is built from TRBV7-3 and TRBJ2-5; a possible D gene is TRBD2 (6 bases). CDR3 length: 15 residues. Deletions cut 9 bases from V and 3 bases from J, with 20 bases between. The germline CDR1 and CDR2 sequences are SGHTA and FQGTGA. DNA of the CDR3: TGTGCCAGGGAGAGGACGGGAGCTGGGAAAGAGACCCAGTACTTC. It translates to CARERTGAGKETQYF.

This clone was seen once. The chain uses TRBV18 and TRBJ2-7, with 10 bases fitting TRBD2. Germline assignment: CDR1 KGHSH and CDR2 LQKENI. The CDR3 consists of 16 residues. Trimming took 3 bases from V and 3 from J; bases not matched to a gene: 8. CDR3 loop: CASSPGMASGSYEQYF. The CDR3 bases are TGTGCCAGCTCACCCGGCATGGCTAGCGGGAGCTACGAGCAGTACTTC.

The rearrangement joins TRBV7-9 to TRBJ1-2; D perhaps matches TRBD1 (5 bases). V shed 3 bases and J shed 6 bases, with 14 bases lying between them. Germline CDR1 reads SEHNR; CDR2 reads FQNEAQ (reference sequence). This CDR3 is built from 14 residues. The DNA of the CDR3 is TGTGCCAGCAGCTTGGCAGGGAAGCGGGATGGCTACACCTTC. This translates into CASSLAGKRDGYTF.

The chain joins TRBV29-1 to TRBJ1-1; TRBD1 aligns across 8 bases. V gave up 6 bases and J gave up 8 bases; unmatched junction bases: 5. The CDR3 runs to 11 residues. Germline CDR1 and CDR2: SQVTM and ANQGSEA. CDR3 bases: TGCAGCGTGACAGGGGCGGGGGAAGCTTTCTTT. Translation: CSVTGAGEAFF.

This sequence joins TRBV7-9 and TRBJ1-2; 9 positions agree with TRBD1. Germline values: CDR1 SEHNR, CDR2 FQNEAQ (reference sequence). Trimming at V came to 0 bases and at J to 7 bases, leaving 0 bases not matched to a gene. CDR3 length equals 13 residues. The CDR3 protein is CASSLAGQGGYTF. The CDR3 coding sequence is TGTGCCAGCAGCTTAGCGGGACAGGGTGGCTACACCTTC.

The chain is built from TRBV6-5 and TRBJ2-7, with 8 positions matching TRBD1. The V gene end was trimmed by 3 bases and the J gene end by 2 bases; junction bases not matched to a gene: 3. Germline V gene sequence: CDR1 MNHEY, CDR2 SVGAGI. The CDR3 contains 14 residues. The CDR3 protein is CASSYRTGTYEQYF. The CDR3 nucleotides read TGTGCCAGCAGTTATAGGACAGGGACCTACGAGCAGTACTTC.

The chain links TRBV5-5 to TRBJ2-7; tentative D call: TRBD2 (5 bases). CDR3 length: 15 residues. Trimming removed 0 bases at V and 3 bases at J, with 13 bases between. Germline V CDR1 and CDR2: SGHKS, YYEKEE (reference sequence). The CDR3 region has the DNA TGTGCCAGCAGCTTGGAAGGAACCGGGGTCTACGAGCAGTACTTC. This codes for CASSLEGTGVYEQYF.

The chain uses TRBV5-4 and TRBJ1-6; 9 bases line up with TRBD1. This CDR3 has 16 amino acids. Trimming removed 4 bases from V and 8 bases from J; junction bases left unmatched: 10. Germline loops: CDR1 SGHNT, CDR2 YYREEE (reference sequence). The CDR3 nucleotides are TGTGCCAGCAGCCCGACCGGGACAGGGCGGGATTCACCCCTCCACTTT. Protein product: CASSPTGTGRDSPLHF. Full variable domain (rest looked up from reference TRBV5-4 and TRBJ1-6): ETGVTQSPTHLIKTRGQQVTLRCSSQSGHNTVSWYQQALGQGPQFIFQYYREEENGRGNFPPRFSGLQFPNYSSELNVNALELDDSALYLCASSPTGTGRDSPLHFGNGTRLTVT.

This chain joins TRBV9 and TRBJ1-2, with 8 bases fitting TRBD1. CDR1 is SGDLS and CDR2 is YYNGEE in the germline V gene. The CDR3 is 14 amino acids. The V gene end was trimmed by 3 bases and the J gene end by 4 bases; junction bases not matched to a gene: 5. In DNA form, the CDR3 reads TGTGCCAGCAGCGGCGGGACAGGAAGCTATGGCTACACCTTC. Its translation: CASSGGTGSYGYTF.

V and J are TRBV27 and TRBJ1-1, with no clear D. V dropped 3 bases and J dropped 0 bases, with 5 bases sitting between them. The CDR3 contains 13 residues. Germline V CDR1 and CDR2: MNHEY, SMNVEV (reference sequence). The CDR3 spells CASSFLVNTEAFF. CDR3 DNA sequence: TGTGCCAGCAGTTTTTTAGTGAACACTGAAGCTTTCTTT.

The CDR3, as DNA: TGTGCCAGTAGCCCGGGACTAGCGGGAGTAGAGACCCAGTACTTC. Translated, it gives CASSPGLAGVETQYF. This chain links TRBV19 with TRBJ2-5; 14 bases map to TRBD2. This CDR3 spans 15 amino acids. V lost 6 bases, J lost 4 bases, and 4 bases stayed unmatched. Germline lookup yields CDR1 LNHDA and CDR2 SQIVND (reference sequence).

This chain uses TRBV10-3 with TRBJ1-1; 9 bases agree with TRBD1. In germline, CDR1 is ENHRY, CDR2 SYGVKD. The length of the CDR3 is 14 residues. V was pared by 5 bases and J by 4 bases, with 5 bases of the junction left unmatched. The CDR3 sequence is CAISSSTGGTEAFF. CDR3 in DNA: TGTGCCATCAGTTCCTCGACAGGGGGCACTGAAGCTTTCTTT.